This TCR beta chain was identified in a study of regulatory T cells in long-lasting Graves disease. The TCR beta library used iRepertoire HTBI primers with Arm-PCR amplification of CDR3. TCRdb redid the calling of the multiplex PCR reads with MiXCR, one entry per CDR3 protein. This sample carries 580,000 or so distinct CDR3 sequences, around 16% of them seen once, and the ten largest clones take 12%. Indicated time point: newly diagnosed GD, antithyroid drugs for less than 3 months. The TCR library used RNA extracted from PBMCs. The same data also went into a second study, on T cells in Graves' hyperthyroidism and ophthalmopathy. From that study: Those with hyperthyroidism were 18 to 65 years old, newly diagnosed, and ill for under 2 months. The HTBI primer set was used in a first-round RT-PCR of the TCR CDR3.

This clonotype was obtained from a man aged 18 to 29 with Graves disease. The sample was peripheral blood mononuclear cells (PBMCs), taken at new diagnosis, from a patient treated with antithyroid drugs.

CDR3 in amino acids: CATSRPSGPSPSTDTQYF. The CDR3 DNA follows: TGTGCCACCAGTCGGCCTAGCGGACCGTCCCCTAGCACAGATACGCAGTATTTT. V gene TRBV24-1 combines with J gene TRBJ2-3, with TRBD2 matching 7 bases. This CDR3 is 18 amino acids long. Unmatched junction bases numbered 14, after V lost 6 bases and J lost 0 bases. Germline loops: CDR1 KGHDR, CDR2 SFDVKD.